This T cell receptor beta chain originates from a study of T-cell reconstitution after alpha-beta-depleted transplantation in children. Deletions cut 8 bases from V and 4 bases from J, with 17 bases between. This CDR3 contains 15 residues. Using unique molecular identifiers, the investigators prepared the TCRbeta library. One entry per CDR3 protein results from TCRdb running MiXCR on the PCR reads. This table has approximately 350,000 distinct CDR3 sequences, 10% appearing once. In its sample, this clonotype was seen a few times. V is TRBV12-3 or TRBV12-4 and J is TRBJ2-2; TRBD1 is a possible D gene (6 bases). Source: PBMCs from the stem cell graft donor, taken from the stem cell graft. The receptor comes from a human donor who donated a stem cell graft to a child with acute lymphoblastic leukemia. The CDR3 region has the DNA TGTGCCAGCTTCTTTAGGGCAGGGGCCACCGGGGAGCTGTTTTTT. This gives the protein CASFFRAGATGELFF.